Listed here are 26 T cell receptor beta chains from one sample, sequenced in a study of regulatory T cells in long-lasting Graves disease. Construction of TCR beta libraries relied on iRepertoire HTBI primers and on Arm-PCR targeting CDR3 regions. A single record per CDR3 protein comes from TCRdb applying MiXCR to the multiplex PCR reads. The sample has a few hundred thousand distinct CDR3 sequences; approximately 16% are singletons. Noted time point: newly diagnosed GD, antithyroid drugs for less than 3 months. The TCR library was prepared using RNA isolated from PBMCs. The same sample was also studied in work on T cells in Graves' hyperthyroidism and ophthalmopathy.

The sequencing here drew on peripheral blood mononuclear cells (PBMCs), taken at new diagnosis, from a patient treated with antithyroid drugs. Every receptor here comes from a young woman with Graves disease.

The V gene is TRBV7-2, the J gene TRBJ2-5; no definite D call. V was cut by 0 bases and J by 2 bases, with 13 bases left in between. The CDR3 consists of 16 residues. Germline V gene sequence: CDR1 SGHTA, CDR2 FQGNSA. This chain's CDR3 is CASSLALGGVQETQYF. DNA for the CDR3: TGTGCCAGCAGCTTAGCGTTGGGCGGAGTTCAAGAGACCCAGTACTTC. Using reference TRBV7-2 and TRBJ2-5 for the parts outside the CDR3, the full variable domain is GAGVSQSPSNKVTEKGKDVELRCDPISGHTALYWYRQSLGQGLEFLIYFQGNSAPDKSGLPSDRFSAERTGGSVSTLTIQRTQQEDSAVYLCASSLALGGVQETQYFGPGTRLLVL.

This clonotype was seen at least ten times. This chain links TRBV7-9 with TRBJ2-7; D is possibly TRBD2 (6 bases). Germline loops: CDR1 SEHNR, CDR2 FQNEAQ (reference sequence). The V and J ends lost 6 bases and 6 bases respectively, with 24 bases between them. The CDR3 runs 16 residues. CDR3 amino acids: CASSTFLRTEGSEQYF. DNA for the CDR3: TGTGCCAGCAGTACATTCCTCCGAACGGAGGGAAGCGAGCAGTACTTC.

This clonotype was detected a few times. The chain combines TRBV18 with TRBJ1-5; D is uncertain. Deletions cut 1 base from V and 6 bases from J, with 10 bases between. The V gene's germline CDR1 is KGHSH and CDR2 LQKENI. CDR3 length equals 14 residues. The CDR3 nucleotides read TGTGCCAGCTCACCACAGGAGGGAAGTCAGCCCCAGCATTTT. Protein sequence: CASSPQEGSQPQHF.

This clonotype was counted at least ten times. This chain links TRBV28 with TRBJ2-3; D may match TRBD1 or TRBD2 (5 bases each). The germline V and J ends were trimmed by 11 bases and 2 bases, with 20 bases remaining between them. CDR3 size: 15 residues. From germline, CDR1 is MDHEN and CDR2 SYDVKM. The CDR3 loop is CASQLGTSHTDTQYF. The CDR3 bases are TGTGCCTCGCAGCTGGGGACGTCACACACAGATACGCAGTATTTT.

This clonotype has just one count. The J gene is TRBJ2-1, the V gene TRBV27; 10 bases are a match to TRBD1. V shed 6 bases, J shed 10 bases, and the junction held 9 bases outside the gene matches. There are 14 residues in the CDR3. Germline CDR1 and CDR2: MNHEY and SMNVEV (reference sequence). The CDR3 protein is CASRQDRGHGEQFF. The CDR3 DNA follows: TGTGCCAGCAGACAAGACAGGGGGCATGGAGAGCAGTTCTTC.

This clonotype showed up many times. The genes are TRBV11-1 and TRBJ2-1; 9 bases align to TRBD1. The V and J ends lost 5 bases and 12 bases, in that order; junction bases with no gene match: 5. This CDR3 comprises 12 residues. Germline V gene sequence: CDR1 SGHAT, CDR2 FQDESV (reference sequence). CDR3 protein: CASSGTGNGQFF. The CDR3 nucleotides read TGTGCCAGCAGCGGGACAGGGAACGGGCAGTTCTTC.

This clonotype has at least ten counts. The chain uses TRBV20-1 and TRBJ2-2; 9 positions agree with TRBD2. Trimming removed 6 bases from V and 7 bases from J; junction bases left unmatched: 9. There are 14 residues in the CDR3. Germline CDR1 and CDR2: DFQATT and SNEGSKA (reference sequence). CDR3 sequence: CSARLGTSHGELFF. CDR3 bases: TGCAGTGCCCGACTCGGGACTAGCCACGGGGAGCTGTTTTTT.

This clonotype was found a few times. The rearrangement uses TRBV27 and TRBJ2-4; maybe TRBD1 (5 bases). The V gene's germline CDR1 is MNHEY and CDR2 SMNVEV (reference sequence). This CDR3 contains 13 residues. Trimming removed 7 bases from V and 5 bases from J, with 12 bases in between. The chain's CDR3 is CASTTARENIQYF. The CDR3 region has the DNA TGTGCCAGCACGACAGCCCGGGAAAACATTCAGTACTTC.

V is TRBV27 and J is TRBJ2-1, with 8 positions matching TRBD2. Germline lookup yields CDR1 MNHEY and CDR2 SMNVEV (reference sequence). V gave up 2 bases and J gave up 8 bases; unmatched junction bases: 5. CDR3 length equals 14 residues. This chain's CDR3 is CASSLAGRADEQFF. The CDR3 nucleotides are TGTGCCAGCAGTTTAGCCGGGAGGGCCGATGAGCAGTTCTTC.

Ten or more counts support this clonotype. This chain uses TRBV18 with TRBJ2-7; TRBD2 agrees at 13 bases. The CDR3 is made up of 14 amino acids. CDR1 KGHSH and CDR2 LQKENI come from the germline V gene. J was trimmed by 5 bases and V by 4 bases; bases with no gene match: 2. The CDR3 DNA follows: TGTGCCAGCTCACGGACTAGCGGGAGTCACGAGCAGTACTTC. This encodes CASSRTSGSHEQYF.

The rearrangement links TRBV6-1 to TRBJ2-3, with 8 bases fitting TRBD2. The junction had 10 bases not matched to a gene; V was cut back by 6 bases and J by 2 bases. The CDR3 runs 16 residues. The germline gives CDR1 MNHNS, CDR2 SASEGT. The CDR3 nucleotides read TGTGCCAGCAGCCCAGTACTAGCGGAGAACACAGATACGCAGTATTTT. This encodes CASSPVLAENTDTQYF.

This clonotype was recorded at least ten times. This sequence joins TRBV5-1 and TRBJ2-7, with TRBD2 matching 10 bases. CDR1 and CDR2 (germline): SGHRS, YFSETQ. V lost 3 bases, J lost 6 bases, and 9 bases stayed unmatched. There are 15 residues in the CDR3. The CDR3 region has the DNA TGCGCCAGCAGCTCCTCCCATCTAGCGGGAGTCGAGCAGTACTTC. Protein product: CASSSSHLAGVEQYF. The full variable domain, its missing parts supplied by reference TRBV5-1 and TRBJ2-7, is KAGVTQTPRYLIKTRGQQVTLSCSPISGHRSVSWYQQTPGQGLQFLFEYFSETQRNKGNFPGRFSGRQFSNSRSEMNVSTLELGDSALYLCASSSSHLAGVEQYFGPGTRLTVT.

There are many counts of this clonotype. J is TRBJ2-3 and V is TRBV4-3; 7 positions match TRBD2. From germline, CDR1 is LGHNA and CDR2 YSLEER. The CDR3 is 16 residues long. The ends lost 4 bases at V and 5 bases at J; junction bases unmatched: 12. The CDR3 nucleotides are TGCGCCAGCAGCCCTACCTGGCTAGCGGTCATAGATACGCAGTATTTT. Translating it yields CASSPTWLAVIDTQYF.

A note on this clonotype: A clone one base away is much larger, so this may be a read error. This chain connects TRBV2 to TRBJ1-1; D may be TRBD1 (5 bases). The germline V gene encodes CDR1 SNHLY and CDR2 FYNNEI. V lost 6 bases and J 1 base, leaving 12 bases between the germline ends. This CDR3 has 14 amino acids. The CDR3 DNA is TGTGCCAGCAGCTTAAAAGGGGAGAACACTGAAGCTTTCTTT. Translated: CASSLKGENTEAFF.

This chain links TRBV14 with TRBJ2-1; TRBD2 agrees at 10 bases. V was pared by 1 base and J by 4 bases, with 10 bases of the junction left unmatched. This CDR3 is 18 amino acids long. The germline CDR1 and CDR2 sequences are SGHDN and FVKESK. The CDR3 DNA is TGTGCCAGCAGCCAAGTGCCCATTAGCGGGAGGCCTTACAATGAGCAGTTCTTC. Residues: CASSQVPISGRPYNEQFF.

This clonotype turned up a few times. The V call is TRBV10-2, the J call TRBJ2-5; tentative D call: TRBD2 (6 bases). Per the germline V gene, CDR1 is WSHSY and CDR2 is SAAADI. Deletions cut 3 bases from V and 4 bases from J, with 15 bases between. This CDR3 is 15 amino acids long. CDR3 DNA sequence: TGCGCCAGCAGTGATAGCGGAGGGGATGGAGAGACCCAGTACTTC. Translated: CASSDSGGDGETQYF.

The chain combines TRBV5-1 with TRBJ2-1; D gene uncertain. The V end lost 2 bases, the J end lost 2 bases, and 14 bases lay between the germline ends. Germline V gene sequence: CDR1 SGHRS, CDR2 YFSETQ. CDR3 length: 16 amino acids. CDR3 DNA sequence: TGCGCCAGCAGCTTAGTACCAACGATAACCTACAATGAGCAGTTCTTC. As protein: CASSLVPTITYNEQFF.

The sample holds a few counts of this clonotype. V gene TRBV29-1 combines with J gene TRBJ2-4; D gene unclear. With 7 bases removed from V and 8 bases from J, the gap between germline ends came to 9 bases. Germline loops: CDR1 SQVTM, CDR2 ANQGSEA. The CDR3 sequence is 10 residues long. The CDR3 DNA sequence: TGCAGCGCAGCCGCGGACATTCAGTACTTC. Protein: CSAAADIQYF.

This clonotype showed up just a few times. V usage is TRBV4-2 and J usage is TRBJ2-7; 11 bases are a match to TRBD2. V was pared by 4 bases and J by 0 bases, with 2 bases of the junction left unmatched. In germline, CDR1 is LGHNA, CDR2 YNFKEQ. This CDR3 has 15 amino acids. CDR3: CASSPLAGASYEQYF. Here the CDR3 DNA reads TGTGCCAGCAGCCCACTAGCGGGAGCCTCCTACGAGCAGTACTTC.

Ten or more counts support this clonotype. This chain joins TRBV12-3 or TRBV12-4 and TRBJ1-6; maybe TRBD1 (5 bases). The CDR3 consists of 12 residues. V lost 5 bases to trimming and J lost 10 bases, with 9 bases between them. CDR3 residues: CASSGGDSPLHF. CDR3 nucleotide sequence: TGTGCCAGCAGTGGAGGGGACTCACCCCTCCACTTT.

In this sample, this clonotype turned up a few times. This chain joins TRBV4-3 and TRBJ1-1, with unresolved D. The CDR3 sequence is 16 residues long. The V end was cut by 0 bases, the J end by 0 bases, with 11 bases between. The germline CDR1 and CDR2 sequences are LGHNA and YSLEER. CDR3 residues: CASSQDSTRVNTEAFF. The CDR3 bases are TGCGCCAGCAGCCAAGATTCGACAAGGGTGAACACTGAAGCTTTCTTT.

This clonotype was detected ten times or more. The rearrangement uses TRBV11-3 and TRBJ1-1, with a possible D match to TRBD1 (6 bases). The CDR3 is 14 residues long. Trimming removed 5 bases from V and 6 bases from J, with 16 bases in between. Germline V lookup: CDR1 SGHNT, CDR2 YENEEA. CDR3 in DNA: TGTGCCAGCAGCACGTCCCAGGGGTATGCTGAAGCTTTCTTT. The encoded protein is CASSTSQGYAEAFF.

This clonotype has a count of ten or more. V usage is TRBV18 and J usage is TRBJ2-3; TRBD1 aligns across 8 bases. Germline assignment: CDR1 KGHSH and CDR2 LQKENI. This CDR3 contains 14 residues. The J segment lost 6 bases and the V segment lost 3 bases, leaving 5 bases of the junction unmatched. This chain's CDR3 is CASSPTGVGDTQYF. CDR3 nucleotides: TGTGCCAGCTCACCGACAGGGGTTGGCGATACGCAGTATTTT.

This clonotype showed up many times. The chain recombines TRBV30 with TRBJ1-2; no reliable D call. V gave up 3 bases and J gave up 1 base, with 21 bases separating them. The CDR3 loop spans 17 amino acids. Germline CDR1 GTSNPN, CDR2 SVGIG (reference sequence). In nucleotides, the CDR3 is TGTGCCTGGAGACCCGGATCCATGAAAGGGTTTAACTATGGCTACACCTTC. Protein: CAWRPGSMKGFNYGYTF. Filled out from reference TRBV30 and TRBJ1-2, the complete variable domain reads SQTIHQWPATLVQPVGSPLSLECTVEGTSNPNLYWYRQAAGRGLQLLFYSVGIGQISSEVPQNLSASRPQDRQFILSSKKLLLSDSGFYLCAWRPGSMKGFNYGYTFGSGTRLTVV.

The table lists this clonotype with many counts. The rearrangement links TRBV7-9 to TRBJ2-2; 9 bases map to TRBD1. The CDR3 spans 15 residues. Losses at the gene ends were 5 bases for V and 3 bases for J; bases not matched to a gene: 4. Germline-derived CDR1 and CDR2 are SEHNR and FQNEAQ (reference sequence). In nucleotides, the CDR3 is TGTGCCAGCAGCGACGGACAGGGGTACACCGGGGAGCTGTTTTTT. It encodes CASSDGQGYTGELFF. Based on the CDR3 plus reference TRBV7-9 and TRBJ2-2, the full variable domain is DTGVSQNPRHKITKRGQNVTFRCDPISEHNRLYWYRQTLGQGPEFLTYFQNEAQLEKSRLLSDRFSAERPKGSFSTLEIQRTEQGDSAMYLCASSDGQGYTGELFFGEGSRLTVL.

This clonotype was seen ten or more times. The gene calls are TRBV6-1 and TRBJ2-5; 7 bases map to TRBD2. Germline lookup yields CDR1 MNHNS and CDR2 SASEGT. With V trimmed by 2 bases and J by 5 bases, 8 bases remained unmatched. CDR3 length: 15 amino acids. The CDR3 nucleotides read TGTGCCAGCAGTGAATACGGCGGGAGCGGTGAGACCCAGTACTTC. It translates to CASSEYGGSGETQYF.